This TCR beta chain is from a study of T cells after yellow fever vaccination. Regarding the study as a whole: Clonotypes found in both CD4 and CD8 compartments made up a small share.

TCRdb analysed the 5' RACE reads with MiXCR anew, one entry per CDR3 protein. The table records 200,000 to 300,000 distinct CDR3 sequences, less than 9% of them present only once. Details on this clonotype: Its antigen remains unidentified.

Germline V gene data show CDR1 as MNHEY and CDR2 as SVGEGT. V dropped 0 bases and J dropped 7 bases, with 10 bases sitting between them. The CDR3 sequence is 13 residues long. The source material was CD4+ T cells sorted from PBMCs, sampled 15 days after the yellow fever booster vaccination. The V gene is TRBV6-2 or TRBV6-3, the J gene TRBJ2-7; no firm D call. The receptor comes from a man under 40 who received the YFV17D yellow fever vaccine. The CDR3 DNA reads TGTGCCAGCAGTTACTCGATTTTGACAGAGCAGTACTTC. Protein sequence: CASSYSILTEQYF.